One and the same sample provided the 32 T cell receptor beta chains below, sequenced in a study of early T cells in non-severe SARS-CoV-2 infection. TCRdb redid the calling of the 5' RACE reads with MiXCR, one entry per CDR3 protein. The table has tens of thousands of distinct CDR3 sequences, 5% to 7% seen once; the top ten hold around 6.3%. Sequencing was carried out using whole blood. Every receptor here comes from an adult who was a healthcare worker with PCR-confirmed SARS-CoV-2 infection or an uninfected control (not recorded which).

This clonotype was detected ten times or more. The V and J genes are TRBV7-9 and TRBJ2-7; 7 nucleotides align to TRBD1. Germline V gene data show CDR1 as SEHNR and CDR2 as FQNEAQ (reference sequence). V trimming: 5 bases; J trimming: 7 bases; junction bases outside the gene matches: 5. There are 12 residues in the CDR3. Here the CDR3 reads CASSRQGVEQYF. CDR3 nucleotide sequence: TGTGCCAGCAGCCGTCAGGGGGTGGAGCAGTACTTC. Filled out from reference TRBV7-9 and TRBJ2-7, the complete variable domain reads DTGVSQNPRHKITKRGQNVTFRCDPISEHNRLYWYRQTLGQGPEFLTYFQNEAQLEKSRLLSDRFSAERPKGSFSTLEIQRTEQGDSAMYLCASSRQGVEQYFGPGTRLTVT.

This clonotype showed up many times. The chain is built from TRBV6-6 and TRBJ2-3; D not certain. CDR1 is MNHNY and CDR2 is SVGAGI in the germline V gene (reference sequence). Between the trimmed V and J ends, which lost 4 bases and 4 bases, there was a span of 18 bases. CDR3 length equals 16 residues. The CDR3 nucleotides read TGTGCCAGCAGTTCTCCCAACGCTGGCCCGGCAGATACGCAGTATTTT. It is translated as CASSSPNAGPADTQYF.

There are many counts of this clonotype. V and J are TRBV7-9 and TRBJ2-7, with TRBD2 identical over 8 bases. Germline V gives CDR1 SEHNR, CDR2 FQNEAQ (reference sequence). The CDR3 loop spans 20 amino acids. The trim removed 4 bases at V and 0 bases at J, leaving 20 bases unmatched. The chain's CDR3 is CASSSPEVGREGPFSYEQYF. Written as DNA, the CDR3 is TGTGCCAGCAGCTCCCCCGAAGTGGGTCGGGAGGGCCCTTTCTCCTACGAGCAGTACTTC.

The chain carries TRBV28 and TRBJ2-7, with D maybe TRBD1 (6 bases). Germline lookup yields CDR1 MDHEN and CDR2 SYDVKM. Trimming left V 6 bases short and J 0 bases short, with 15 bases between. The CDR3 spans 15 residues. The CDR3 reads CASREIGGSSYEQYF. As DNA, the CDR3 is TGTGCCAGCAGAGAGATAGGGGGTAGCTCCTACGAGCAGTACTTC. Looking up the rest from reference TRBV28 and TRBJ2-7 gives the full variable domain: DVKVTQSSRYLVKRTGEKVFLECVQDMDHENMFWYRQDPGLGLRLIYFSYDVKMKEKGDIPEGYSVSREKKERFSLILESASTNQTSMYLCASREIGGSSYEQYFGPGTRLTVT.

This clonotype was recorded at least ten times. The CDR3 DNA reads TGCGCCAGCAGCCAAGGACAGGTCGGGCAGCCCCAGCATTTT. This sequence encodes CASSQGQVGQPQHF. This chain joins TRBV4-1 and TRBJ1-5; D possibly corresponds to TRBD1 (6 bases). The V end lost 1 base, the J end lost 7 bases, and 11 bases lay between the germline ends. The CDR3 is 14 amino acids. The V gene's germline CDR1 is MGHRA and CDR2 YSYEKL.

This clonotype has ten or more counts. The rearrangement uses TRBV29-1 and TRBJ1-1; 7 bases map to TRBD1. CDR1 and CDR2 (germline): SQVTM, ANQGSEA. This CDR3 has 14 amino acids. V was pared by 6 bases and J by 1 base, with 8 bases of the junction left unmatched. The CDR3, as DNA: TGCAGCGTGCCGCACCGGGACAGGAACACTGAAGCTTTCTTT. Translated: CSVPHRDRNTEAFF.

This clonotype was detected many times. The V gene is TRBV6-2 or TRBV6-3, the J gene TRBJ2-1, with TRBD2 matching over 15 bases. V shed 5 bases and J 2 bases; nucleotides not matched to a gene: 7. Germline loops: CDR1 MNHEY, CDR2 SVGEGT. There are 18 residues in the CDR3. CDR3 nucleotides: TGTGCCAGCAGTCGGACTAGCGGGAGGGCCAAGGCCTACAATGAGCAGTTCTTC. The encoded protein is CASSRTSGRAKAYNEQFF.

The rearrangement joins TRBV27 to TRBJ2-2; no clear D gene. The CDR3 is made up of 13 amino acids. V was pared by 3 bases and J by 7 bases, with 9 bases between. Germline V gene lookup returns CDR1 MNHEY and CDR2 SMNVEV (reference sequence). This CDR3 reads CASSFYSRGELFF. The CDR3 DNA is TGTGCCAGCAGTTTTTACTCCCGCGGGGAGCTGTTTTTT.

This clonotype was observed at least ten times. J is TRBJ2-1 and V is TRBV6-5; D remains unclear. Germline V lookup: CDR1 MNHEY, CDR2 SVGAGI. The length of the CDR3 is 17 residues. V lost 4 bases and J lost 0, with 16 bases in between. The CDR3 loop reads CASSSPRWPRSYNEQFF. The CDR3 region has the DNA TGTGCCAGCAGTTCCCCAAGGTGGCCCCGCTCCTACAATGAGCAGTTCTTC.

This clonotype has at least ten counts. The V gene is TRBV3-1, the J gene TRBJ2-7; TRBD2 matches 9 bases. The trim removed 3 bases at V and 3 bases at J, leaving 6 bases unmatched. The CDR3 is made up of 15 amino acids. Germline-derived CDR1 and CDR2 are LGHDT and YNNKEL (reference sequence). CDR3 coding DNA: TGTGCCAGCAGCCATCGCCTAGCGGGGAACTACGAGCAGTACTTC. Its translation is CASSHRLAGNYEQYF.

In its sample, this clonotype was seen many times. The chain carries TRBV3-1 and TRBJ2-7; D remains unclear. Looked up from germline, CDR1 is LGHDT and CDR2 is YNNKEL (reference sequence). The V end was cut by 2 bases, the J end by 1 base, with 3 bases between. This CDR3 comprises 12 residues. In DNA, the CDR3 is TGTGCCAGCAGCCAAACATCCTACGAGCAGTACTTC. Amino acid sequence: CASSQTSYEQYF.

This clonotype showed up many times. The chain uses TRBV14 and TRBJ1-1, with no clear D. This CDR3 spans 16 amino acids. V lost 0 bases and J 0 bases, leaving 11 bases between the germline ends. The germline CDR1 and CDR2 sequences are SGHDN and FVKESK. CDR3 sequence: CASSQEDGGLNTEAFF. In DNA, the CDR3 is TGTGCCAGCAGCCAAGAGGACGGCGGACTGAACACTGAAGCTTTCTTT.

Many counts were recorded for this clonotype. V and J are TRBV7-9 and TRBJ2-5, with 7 bases aligning to TRBD1. From germline, CDR1 is SEHNR and CDR2 FQNEAQ (reference sequence). The V gene end was trimmed by 4 bases and the J gene end by 4 bases; junction bases not matched to a gene: 3. The CDR3 extends over 13 amino acids. The CDR3 bases are TGTGCCAGCAGCTGGGGACAGAGAGAGACCCAGTACTTC. Translated: CASSWGQRETQYF.

This clonotype showed up many times. The rearrangement uses TRBV11-2 and TRBJ2-7, with TRBD2 identical over 11 bases. J gave up 0 bases and V 2 bases, and 6 bases lay outside the gene matches. The CDR3 length is 17 residues. Germline V CDR1 and CDR2: SGHAT, FQNNGV. The CDR3 protein is CASSLRATSGSSYEQYF. The CDR3 DNA follows: TGTGCCAGCAGCTTAAGGGCCACTAGCGGGAGCTCCTACGAGCAGTACTTC.

This clonotype was observed a handful of times. The rearrangement links TRBV5-5 to TRBJ2-7; 8 nucleotides agree with TRBD1. The CDR3 has 15 residues. Germline V CDR1 and CDR2: SGHKS, YYEKEE (reference sequence). The V segment lost 5 bases and the J segment 4 bases; nucleotides outside the gene matches: 11. The CDR3 reads CASREGTGIGYEQYF. The CDR3 nucleotides are TGTGCCAGCAGGGAAGGGACAGGCATTGGTTACGAGCAGTACTTC.

This clonotype was detected many times. V usage is TRBV11-2 and J usage is TRBJ2-7; tentatively, D is TRBD1 (6 bases). Germline V CDR1 and CDR2: SGHAT, FQNNGV. The CDR3 spans 15 residues. V lost 6 bases to trimming and J lost 4 bases, with 19 bases between them. The DNA of the CDR3 is TGTGCCAGCAGGCGAGGGGGATTGGCGGAATACGAGCAGTACTTC. Amino acids: CASRRGGLAEYEQYF.

This chain's CDR3 is CASSIVGAGPRQTQYF. Written as DNA, the CDR3 is TGTGCCAGCAGCATAGTGGGCGCAGGGCCCCGACAGACCCAGTACTTC. V and J are TRBV11-2 and TRBJ2-5, with D possibly matching TRBD1 (5 bases). The CDR3 totals 16 residues. Germline assignment: CDR1 SGHAT and CDR2 FQNNGV. Trimming cost V 5 bases and J 6 bases, with 22 bases left between them.

The chain recombines TRBV6-5 with TRBJ2-7, with TRBD2 matching 7 bases. J gave up 3 bases and V 2 bases, and 1 base lay outside the gene matches. CDR1 and CDR2 (germline): MNHEY, SVGAGI. The CDR3 loop spans 13 amino acids. CDR3 coding DNA: TGTGCCAGCAGTTACCCGGGGGGCTACGAGCAGTACTTC. Its translation is CASSYPGGYEQYF.

This clonotype was seen many times. This chain uses TRBV15 with TRBJ2-5; D not certain. In germline, CDR1 is LNHNV, CDR2 YYDKDF (reference sequence). This CDR3 is 12 amino acids long. V dropped 4 bases and J dropped 3 bases, with 6 bases sitting between them. CDR3: CATSKGKETQYF. CDR3 nucleotides: TGTGCCACCAGCAAAGGCAAAGAGACCCAGTACTTC.

This clonotype was counted at least ten times. The chain links TRBV4-3 to TRBJ2-7; the D is unclear. Germline V CDR1 and CDR2: LGHNA, YSLEER. Trimming took 1 base from V and 6 from J, leaving 13 bases between them. The CDR3 is 14 residues long. CDR3 residues: CASSQVGSRREQYF. CDR3 sequence (DNA): TGCGCCAGCAGCCAAGTAGGAAGTCGACGCGAGCAGTACTTC.

The CDR3 nucleotides are TGTGCCAGCAGCTTGAACACAGGGAGACCTCTTGAGCAGTTCTTC. Translating it yields CASSLNTGRPLEQFF. J is TRBJ2-1 and V is TRBV7-9, with a possible D match to TRBD1 (6 bases). The CDR3 has 15 amino acids. V was pared by 3 bases and J by 9 bases, with 18 bases between. CDR1 and CDR2 (germline): SEHNR, FQNEAQ (reference sequence).

This clonotype was seen a handful of times. This chain connects TRBV27 to TRBJ2-7; 8 nucleotides match TRBD1. V dropped 3 bases and J dropped 2; count of bases not matched to a gene: 15. The CDR3 covers 18 residues. The germline V gene has CDR1 MNHEY and CDR2 SMNVEV (reference sequence). The CDR3 loop is CASSFQDREYGGAYEQYF. The CDR3 DNA sequence: TGTGCCAGCAGTTTTCAGGACAGGGAATATGGAGGGGCCTACGAGCAGTACTTC.

This clonotype turned up a few times. This chain connects TRBV10-3 to TRBJ2-1; 9 bases map to TRBD2. The CDR3 extends over 13 amino acids. From germline, CDR1 is ENHRY and CDR2 SYGVKD. Trimming removed 6 bases from V and 12 bases from J; junction bases left unmatched: 9. This CDR3 is CAISDSGSTGQFF. The CDR3 DNA sequence: TGTGCCATCAGCGATAGCGGGAGTACTGGGCAGTTCTTC.

Only a few counts were recorded for this clonotype. The CDR3 DNA follows: TGTGCCAGCAGCCGAACAGGTGCCAGCTCTGGAAACACCATATATTTT. It encodes CASSRTGASSGNTIYF. The chain uses TRBV6-6 and TRBJ1-3, with D perhaps TRBD1 (5 bases). Trimming removed 6 bases at V and 0 bases at J, with 15 bases between. Germline CDR1 is MNHNY and CDR2 is SVGAGI (reference sequence). The CDR3 has 16 amino acids.

V gene TRBV7-9 combines with J gene TRBJ2-1, with D unclear. The CDR3 is 14 residues long. The V gene's germline CDR1 is SEHNR and CDR2 FQNEAQ (reference sequence). Between the trimmed V and J ends, which lost 5 bases and 13 bases, there was a span of 21 bases. The chain's CDR3 is CASSANPSELGQFF. The CDR3, as DNA: TGTGCCAGCAGCGCAAACCCGTCTGAGCTGGGACAGTTCTTC.

This clonotype was picked up a small number of times. The genes are TRBV7-9 and TRBJ1-6; D is unclear. The V gene's germline CDR1 is SEHNR and CDR2 FQNEAQ (reference sequence). This CDR3 contains 11 residues. Trimming removed 2 bases from V and 10 bases from J, with 3 bases in between. In DNA, the CDR3 is TGTGCCAGCAGCTTAAACTCACCCCTCCACTTT. This encodes CASSLNSPLHF.

The chain is built from TRBV7-2 and TRBJ2-3; the D is unclear. This CDR3 contains 13 residues. Germline CDR1 and CDR2: SGHTA and FQGNSA. Trimming pared 1 base from V and 5 bases from J, leaving 7 bases between. CDR3 nucleotides: TGTGCCAGCAGCTTAGTTTCCGGAGATACGCAGTATTTT. Residues: CASSLVSGDTQYF.

There are many counts of this clonotype. The chain has TRBV28 and TRBJ2-2; a weak D match, TRBD1 (6 bases). The germline V gene has CDR1 MDHEN and CDR2 SYDVKM. Trimming removed 8 bases from V and 1 base from J, with 8 bases in between. This CDR3 comprises 13 residues. The CDR3 loop reads CASLGQNTGELFF. The CDR3 nucleotides read TGTGCCAGCTTGGGACAGAACACCGGGGAGCTGTTTTTT.

This clonotype was seen at least ten times. This chain links TRBV2 with TRBJ2-1; no clear D gene. Trimming removed 10 bases at V and 5 bases at J, with 18 bases between. The CDR3 spans 14 residues. Germline V gives CDR1 SNHLY, CDR2 FYNNEI. CDR3 loop: CATQPGRLDNEQFF. In DNA form, the CDR3 reads TGTGCCACTCAACCCGGCAGGCTTGACAATGAGCAGTTCTTC.

The chain is built from TRBV20-1 and TRBJ2-7, with TRBD2 matching over 13 bases. CDR1 and CDR2 from the germline V gene are DFQATT and SNEGSKA (reference sequence). The ends lost 6 bases at V and 2 bases at J; junction bases unmatched: 4. The CDR3 is 14 amino acids. DNA for the CDR3: TGCAGTGCGGAGGGACTAGCGGGAACCTACGAGCAGTACTTC. Its translation is CSAEGLAGTYEQYF.

The rearrangement links TRBV7-8 to TRBJ2-3; TRBD2 might be the D (5 bases). There are 15 residues in the CDR3. Germline CDR1 reads SGHVS; CDR2 reads FQNEAQ. Trimming cost V 1 base and J 1 base, with 9 bases left between them. The CDR3 region is CASSLESRGTDTQYF. The CDR3 DNA is TGTGCCAGCAGCTTAGAATCGCGGGGCACAGATACGCAGTATTTT. Drawing the rest from reference TRBV7-8 and TRBJ2-3, the complete variable domain is GAGVSQSPRYKVAKRGQDVALRCDPISGHVSLFWYQQALGQGPEFLTYFQNEAQLDKSGLPSDRFFAERPEGSVSTLKIQRTQQEDSAVYLCASSLESRGTDTQYFGPGTRLTVL.

This clonotype was recorded many times. The chain's CDR3 is CASSQPGTLYEQYF. The CDR3 DNA reads as TGTGCCAGCAGCCAACCCGGGACTCTCTACGAGCAGTACTTC. V gene TRBV3-1 combines with J gene TRBJ2-7; a possible D gene is TRBD2 (6 bases). Germline V gene lookup returns CDR1 LGHDT and CDR2 YNNKEL (reference sequence). This CDR3 comprises 14 residues. Trimming took 2 bases from V and 3 from J, leaving 11 bases between them.